Described below is a single T cell receptor (beta chain) sequence and its context. Germline CDR1 and CDR2: MGHDK and SYGVNS. The V segment lost 7 bases and the J segment 4 bases; nucleotides outside the gene matches: 3. The CDR3 sequence is 14 residues long. The data belong to a study of blood T cell repertoires in COVID-19. In the study overall: Both acute and convalescent COVID-19 samples were obtained from the United States, Italy and Spain.

Authors' data handling: The authors estimated nucleated cell counts from reference gene primer amplification. Clones were read by immunoSEQ multiplex PCR, and TCRdb kept only the in-frame ones, dropping some. V and J calls and clone size are as listed in that table; D and trimming were resolved from the DNA. The table shows approximately 110,000 clones, with 85% occurring only once. The chain is built from TRBV25-1 and TRBJ2-1, with 11 positions matching TRBD2. The clonotype originates from a human donor in a cohort sampled during active COVID-19. The sample comprised peripheral blood. CDR3 sequence reads: CASTTSGTYNEQFF. Here the CDR3 DNA reads TGTGCCAGCACGACTAGCGGGACATACAATGAGCAGTTCTTC.